Reported below is one T cell receptor beta chain. This entry comes from a study of control samples from healthy donors and cancer patients. The CDR3 spans 16 residues. V lost 5 bases and J 3 bases, leaving 17 bases between the germline ends. CDR1 LNHDA and CDR2 SQIVND come from the germline V gene (reference sequence). Clones were sequenced by immunoSEQ multiplex PCR, and TCRdb holds only the in-frame ones, with some missing. Here the sample spans roughly 88,000 clones, more than 85% being singletons. The TCR sequence derives from a young woman in good health. The sequenced material came from blood. This chain connects TRBV19 to TRBJ1-5, with a possible D match to TRBD1 (6 bases). CDR3 coding DNA: TGTGCCAGTAGTCTACTCCCGACAGGACTCAATCAGCCCCAGCATTTT. This encodes CASSLLPTGLNQPQHF.